This TCR beta chain was obtained from a study of T cell repertoires in cytomegalovirus infection. TCRdb re-called the reads through MiXCR, storing one row per CDR3 protein. The table records 450,000 to 550,000 distinct CDR3 sequences, 16% of them present only once. The CDR3 covers 13 residues. The junction had 7 bases not matched to a gene; V was cut back by 6 bases and J by 7 bases. Germline V CDR1 and CDR2: MNHNY, SVGAGI (reference sequence). The J gene is TRBJ1-1, the V gene TRBV6-6, with 8 bases lining up with TRBD1. This receptor was obtained from a human donor in good health (CMV status not recorded). Some clones in this sample may be carry-over from other donors' samples. Sequencing was carried out using CD8+ T cells from PBMCs. The CDR3 loop is CASRNTGGSEAFF. CDR3 sequence (DNA): TGTGCCAGCAGGAATACAGGGGGTAGTGAAGCTTTCTTT.